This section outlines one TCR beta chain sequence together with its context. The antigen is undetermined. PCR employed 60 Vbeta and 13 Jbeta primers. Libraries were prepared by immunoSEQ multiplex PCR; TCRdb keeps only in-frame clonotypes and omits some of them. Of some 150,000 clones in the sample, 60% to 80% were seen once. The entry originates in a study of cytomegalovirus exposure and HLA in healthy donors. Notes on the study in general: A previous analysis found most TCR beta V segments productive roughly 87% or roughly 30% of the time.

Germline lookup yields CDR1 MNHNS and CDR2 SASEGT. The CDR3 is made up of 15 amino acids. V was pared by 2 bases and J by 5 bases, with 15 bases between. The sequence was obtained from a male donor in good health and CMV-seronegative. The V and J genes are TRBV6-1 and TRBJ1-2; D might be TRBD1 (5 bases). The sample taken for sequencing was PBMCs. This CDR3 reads CASSETAIGQYGYTF. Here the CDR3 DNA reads TGTGCCAGCAGTGAAACGGCGATTGGACAATATGGCTACACCTTC.